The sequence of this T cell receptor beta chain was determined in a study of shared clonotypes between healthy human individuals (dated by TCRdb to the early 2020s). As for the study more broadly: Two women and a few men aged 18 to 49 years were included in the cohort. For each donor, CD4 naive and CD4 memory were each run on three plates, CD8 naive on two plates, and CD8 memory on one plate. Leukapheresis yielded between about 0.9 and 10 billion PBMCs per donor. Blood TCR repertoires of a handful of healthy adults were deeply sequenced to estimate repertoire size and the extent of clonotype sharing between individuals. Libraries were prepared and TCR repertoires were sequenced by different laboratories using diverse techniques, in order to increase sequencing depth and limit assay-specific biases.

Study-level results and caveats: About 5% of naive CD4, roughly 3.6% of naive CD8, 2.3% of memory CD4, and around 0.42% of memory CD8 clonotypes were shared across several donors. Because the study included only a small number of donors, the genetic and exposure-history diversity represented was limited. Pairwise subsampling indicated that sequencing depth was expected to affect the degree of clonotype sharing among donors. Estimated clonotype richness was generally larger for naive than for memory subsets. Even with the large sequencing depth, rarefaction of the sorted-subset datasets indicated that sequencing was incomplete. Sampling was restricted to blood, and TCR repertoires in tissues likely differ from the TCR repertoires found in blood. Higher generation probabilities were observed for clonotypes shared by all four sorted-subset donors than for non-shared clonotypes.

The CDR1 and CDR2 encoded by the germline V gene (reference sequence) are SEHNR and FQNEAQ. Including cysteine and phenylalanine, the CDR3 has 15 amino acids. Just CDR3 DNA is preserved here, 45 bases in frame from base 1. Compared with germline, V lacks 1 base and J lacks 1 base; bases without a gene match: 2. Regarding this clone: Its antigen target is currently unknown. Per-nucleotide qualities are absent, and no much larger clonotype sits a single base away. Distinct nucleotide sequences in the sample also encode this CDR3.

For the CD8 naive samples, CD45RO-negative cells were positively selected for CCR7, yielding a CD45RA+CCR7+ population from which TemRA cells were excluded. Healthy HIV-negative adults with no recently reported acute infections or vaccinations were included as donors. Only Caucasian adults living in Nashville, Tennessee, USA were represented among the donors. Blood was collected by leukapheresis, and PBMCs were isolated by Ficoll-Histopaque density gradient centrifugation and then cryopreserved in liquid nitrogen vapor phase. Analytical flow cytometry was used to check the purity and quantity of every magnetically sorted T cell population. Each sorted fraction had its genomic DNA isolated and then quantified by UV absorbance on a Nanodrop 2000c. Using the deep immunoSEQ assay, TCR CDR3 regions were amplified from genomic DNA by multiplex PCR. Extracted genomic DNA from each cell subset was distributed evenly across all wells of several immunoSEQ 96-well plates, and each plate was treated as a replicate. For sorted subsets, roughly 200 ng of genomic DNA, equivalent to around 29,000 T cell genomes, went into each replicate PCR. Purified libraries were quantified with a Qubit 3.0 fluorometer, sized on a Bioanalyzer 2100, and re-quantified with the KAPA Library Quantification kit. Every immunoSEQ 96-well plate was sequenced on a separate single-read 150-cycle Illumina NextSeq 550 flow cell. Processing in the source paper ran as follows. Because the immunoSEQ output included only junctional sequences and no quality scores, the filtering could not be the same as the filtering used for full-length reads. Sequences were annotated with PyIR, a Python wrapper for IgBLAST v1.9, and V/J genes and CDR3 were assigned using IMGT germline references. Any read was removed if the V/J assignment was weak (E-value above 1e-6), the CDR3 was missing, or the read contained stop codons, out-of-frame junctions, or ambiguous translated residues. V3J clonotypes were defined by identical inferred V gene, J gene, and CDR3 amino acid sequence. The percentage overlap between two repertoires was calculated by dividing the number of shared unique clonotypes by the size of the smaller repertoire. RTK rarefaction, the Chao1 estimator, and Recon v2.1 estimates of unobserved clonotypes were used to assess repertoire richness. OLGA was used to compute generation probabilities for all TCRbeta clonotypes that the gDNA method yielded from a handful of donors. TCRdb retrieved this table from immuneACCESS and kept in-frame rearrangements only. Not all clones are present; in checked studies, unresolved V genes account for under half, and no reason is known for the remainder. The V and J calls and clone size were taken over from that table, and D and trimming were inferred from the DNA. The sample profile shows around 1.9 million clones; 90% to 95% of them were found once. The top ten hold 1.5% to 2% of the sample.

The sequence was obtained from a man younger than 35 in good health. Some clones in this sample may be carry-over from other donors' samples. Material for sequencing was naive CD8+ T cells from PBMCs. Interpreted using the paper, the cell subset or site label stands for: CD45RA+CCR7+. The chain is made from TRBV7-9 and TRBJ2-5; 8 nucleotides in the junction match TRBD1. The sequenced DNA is TGTGCCAGCAGCTTAGGACAGGGGCGCCAAGAGACCCAGTACTTC. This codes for CASSLGQGRQETQYF.